The 23 T cell receptor beta chains given below trace back to one sample, sequenced in a study of beta chain features in type 1 diabetes. The study reverse transcribed the entire isolated RNA, so it sequenced expressed TCRB transcripts. TCRdb's table, derived via immunoSEQ multiplex PCR, lists solely in-frame clones and lacks some. Among about half a million clones, 11% were seen once, and the ten largest hold over 0.04%. The specimen sequenced was naive CD4+ T cells from blood. These receptors were taken from a woman under 30 in good health.

This clone was detected a few times. The V call is TRBV7-3, the J call TRBJ2-3, with D hard to call. Per germline, CDR1 SGHTA and CDR2 FQGTGA. V lost 1 base and J lost 0, with 8 bases in between. The CDR3 is made up of 15 amino acids. The CDR3 region has the DNA TGTGCCAGCAGCTTAAAACCACTCAGCACAGATACGCAGTATTTT. It encodes CASSLKPLSTDTQYF.

The chain has TRBV11-2 and TRBJ1-1, with 7 bases lining up with TRBD1. Germline CDR1 is SGHAT and CDR2 is FQNNGV. With 6 bases clipped from V and 7 bases from J, the junction kept 5 bases outside the gene matches. This CDR3 contains 12 residues. Here the CDR3 reads CASRTGQDEAFF. DNA of the CDR3: TGTGCCAGCAGGACCGGACAGGATGAAGCTTTCTTT.

This clone has a handful of counts. This chain links TRBV9 with TRBJ2-3, with TRBD1 matching over 10 bases. The V gene's germline CDR1 is SGDLS and CDR2 YYNGEE. This CDR3 spans 17 amino acids. The trim removed 3 bases at V and 3 bases at J, leaving 10 bases unmatched. CDR3 sequence reads: CASSARTGGLSTDTQYF. The CDR3 DNA reads TGTGCCAGCAGCGCCCGGACAGGGGGACTGAGTACAGATACGCAGTATTTT.

The V gene is TRBV5-1, the J gene TRBJ2-5; D is possibly TRBD2 (6 bases). This CDR3 is built from 15 residues. V lost 4 bases to trimming and J lost 2 bases, with 15 bases between them. Germline assignment: CDR1 SGHRS and CDR2 YFSETQ. The CDR3 bases are TGCGCCAGCAGCCATATATGGGACTCACAAGAGACCCAGTACTTC. This gives the protein CASSHIWDSQETQYF.

This clone was counted a single time. The gene calls are TRBV4-1 and TRBJ1-2, with 8 positions matching TRBD1. Germline CDR1 is MGHRA and CDR2 is YSYEKL. J lost 0 bases, V lost 4 bases, and 16 bases had no gene match. The CDR3 consists of 19 residues. The CDR3 sequence: CASSRGGGRGPPTNYGYTF. The DNA for the CDR3 is TGCGCCAGCAGCCGGGGCGGAGGCAGGGGGCCACCCACTAACTATGGCTACACCTTC.

The gene calls are TRBV5-1 and TRBJ1-1; 9 bases are shared with TRBD1. Germline lookup yields CDR1 SGHRS and CDR2 YFSETQ. V lost 3 bases to trimming and J lost 1 base; unmatched junction nucleotides: 1. There are 14 residues in the CDR3. The CDR3 loop reads CASSSQGANTEAFF. In nucleotides, the CDR3 is TGCGCCAGCAGCTCACAGGGGGCGAACACTGAAGCTTTCTTT.

Comment on this clone: In the same sample, other DNA sequences code for this CDR3. The V and J genes are TRBV13 and TRBJ2-1; D uncertain. The CDR3 is made up of 11 amino acids. Trimming took off 5 bases at V and 4 bases at J, with 3 bases between the two ends. Germline-derived CDR1 and CDR2 are PRHDT and FYEKMQ (reference sequence). CDR3 residues: CASSPYNEQFF. DNA of the CDR3: TGTGCCAGCAGCCCGTACAATGAGCAGTTCTTC.

The V gene is TRBV7-6, the J gene TRBJ2-1; unclear D gene. This CDR3 comprises 17 residues. V shed 1 base and J shed 0 bases, with 13 bases lying between them. Germline CDR1 SGHVS, CDR2 FNYEAQ. CDR3 residues: CASSLGLRPSSYNEQFF. CDR3 sequence (DNA): TGTGCCAGCAGCTTAGGATTGCGGCCTAGCTCCTACAATGAGCAGTTCTTC.

The rearrangement joins TRBV2 to TRBJ1-3; D gene ambiguous. Germline CDR1 and CDR2: SNHLY and FYNNEI. V was pared by 8 bases and J by 0 bases, with 14 bases between. The CDR3 covers 15 residues. CDR3 sequence: CASSLRRSSGNTIYF. The CDR3 DNA follows: TGTGCCAGCTCACTAAGACGAAGCTCTGGAAACACCATATATTTT.

This clone was recorded once. This chain connects TRBV7-8 to TRBJ2-3; D call uncertain. This CDR3 is built from 16 residues. The germline gives CDR1 SGHVS, CDR2 FQNEAQ. With 5 bases removed from V and 4 bases from J, the gap between germline ends came to 19 bases. CDR3 region: CASSHRFGVAADTQYF. The DNA of the CDR3 is TGTGCCAGCAGCCATCGATTCGGTGTGGCGGCAGATACGCAGTATTTT.

This chain joins TRBV5-6 and TRBJ2-1; 8 nucleotides match TRBD2. Germline values: CDR1 SGHDT, CDR2 YYEEEE. V lost 3 bases and J lost 8; bases outside the gene matches: 7. This CDR3 region has 14 residues. The CDR3 DNA reads TGTGCCAGCAGCTCTCGGACTAGCAGTGATGAGCAGTTCTTC. Translation: CASSSRTSSDEQFF.

The chain combines TRBV1 with TRBJ2-2; TRBD1 is the table's D call, not checked against the DNA. TRBV1 is classified as a pseudogene. CDR3 length: 18 residues. The CDR3 here is CTSSQTGDWDTVAGELFF. CDR3 bases: TGCACCAGCAGCCAAACAGGGGACTGGGACACCGTTGCCGGGGAGCTGTTTTTT.

J is TRBJ2-3 and V is TRBV18, with a tentative D call TRBD2 (5 bases). The CDR3 runs 14 residues. CDR1 and CDR2 from the germline V gene are KGHSH and LQKENI. Trimming cost V 6 bases and J 3 bases, with 13 bases left between them. CDR3: CASSLGERTDTQYF. CDR3 nucleotides: TGTGCCAGCTCCCTCGGGGAGCGTACAGATACGCAGTATTTT.

This rearrangement joins TRBV4-1 to TRBJ1-2; D is possibly TRBD1 (6 bases). The germline V gene encodes CDR1 MGHRA and CDR2 YSYEKL. This CDR3 region has 15 residues. With 4 bases removed from V and 4 bases from J, the gap between germline ends came to 16 bases. CDR3 in DNA: TGCGCCAGCAGCCGCCTCACTCGGGACACCTATGGCTACACCTTC. Amino acid sequence: CASSRLTRDTYGYTF.

The DNA for the CDR3 is TGTGCCAGCAGCGCCAGTCCCGGGACAGGGGGATGGAATGAAAAACTGTTTTTT. Amino acids: CASSASPGTGGWNEKLFF. The chain links TRBV9 to TRBJ1-4; 11 bases agree with TRBD1. V lost 3 bases to trimming and J lost 5 bases; unmatched junction nucleotides: 12. Germline assignment: CDR1 SGDLS and CDR2 YYNGEE. CDR3 length: 18 residues.

This clone was detected a few times. J is TRBJ2-2 and V is TRBV28; D is unclear. This CDR3 comprises 13 residues. Germline CDR1 MDHEN, CDR2 SYDVKM. V lost 6 bases and J lost 4, with 9 bases in between. The CDR3 DNA follows: TGTGCCAGCAGGACTCCAGGCACCGGGGAGCTGTTTTTT. It translates to CASRTPGTGELFF.

The rearrangement joins TRBV2 to TRBJ1-6, with TRBD1 matching over 7 bases. This CDR3 comprises 14 residues. V was pared by 10 bases and J by 11 bases, with 14 bases of the junction left unmatched. The germline CDR1 and CDR2 sequences are SNHLY and FYNNEI. In DNA, the CDR3 is TGTGCCACCAGATTGGGACAGCTAAGGGCACCCCTCCACTTT. Amino acids: CATRLGQLRAPLHF. Drawing the rest from reference TRBV2 and TRBJ1-6, the complete variable domain is EPEVTQTPSHQVTQMGQEVILRCVPISNHLYFYWYRQILGQKVEFLVSFYNNEISEKSEIFDDQFSVERPDGSNFTLKIRSTKLEDSAMYFCATRLGQLRAPLHFGNGTRLTVT.

There are a few counts of this clone. V gene TRBV30 combines with J gene TRBJ2-5; D gene ambiguous. The DNA end is more similar to TRBJ2-7, so the J call may be wrong. The CDR3 is made up of 12 amino acids. CDR1 and CDR2 (germline): GTSNPN, SVGIG (reference sequence). Written as DNA, the CDR3 is TGTGCCTGGGACTCAGCAGCCTACGAGCAGTACTTC. This gives the protein CAWDSAAYEQYF.

The chain joins TRBV18 to TRBJ2-5, with D perhaps being TRBD1 or TRBD2 (5 bases each). Trimming pared 3 bases from V and 4 bases from J, leaving 9 bases between. This CDR3 has 13 amino acids. Per germline, CDR1 KGHSH and CDR2 LQKENI. This chain's CDR3 is CASSPSGRETQYF. For the CDR3, the DNA is TGTGCCAGCTCACCTTCGGGGCGAGAGACCCAGTACTTC. Full variable domain (rest looked up from reference TRBV18 and TRBJ2-5): NAGVMQNPRHLVRRRGQEARLRCSPMKGHSHVYWYRQLPEEGLKFMVYLQKENIIDESGMPKERFSAEFPKEGPSILRIQQVVRGDSAAYFCASSPSGRETQYFGPGTRLLVL.

This clone has more than one count but fewer than ten. The J gene is TRBJ1-3, the V gene TRBV9, with TRBD1 identical over 7 bases. The V gene's germline CDR1 is SGDLS and CDR2 YYNGEE. The CDR3 is made up of 15 amino acids. The V gene end was trimmed by 3 bases and the J gene end by 4 bases; junction bases not matched to a gene: 7. The CDR3 DNA is TGTGCCAGCAGCGACAGACCGGGACAGGGAAACACCATATATTTT. Translating it yields CASSDRPGQGNTIYF.

The chain has TRBV7-9 and TRBJ2-3, with D perhaps matching TRBD2 (5 bases). This CDR3 has 14 residues. Germline CDR1 and CDR2: SEHNR and FQNEAQ (reference sequence). The V end lost 5 bases, the J end lost 2 bases, and 11 bases lay between the germline ends. CDR3: CASSQIDYTDTQYF. For the CDR3, the DNA is TGTGCCAGCAGCCAAATTGACTACACAGATACGCAGTATTTT.

This rearrangement joins TRBV2 to TRBJ1-2, with a weak D call TRBD1 (6 bases). The CDR3 totals 11 residues. The germline CDR1 and CDR2 sequences are SNHLY and FYNNEI. Trimming left V 10 bases short and J 8 bases short, with 14 bases between. Here the CDR3 DNA reads TGTGCCACACAGGGCCCTAGAGGCTACACCTTC. As protein: CATQGPRGYTF.

The V gene is TRBV6-5, the J gene TRBJ2-7, with TRBD2 matching 9 bases. The CDR3 runs to 14 residues. V lost 6 bases, J lost 2 bases, and 5 bases stayed unmatched. Germline CDR1 and CDR2: MNHEY and SVGAGI. DNA for the CDR3: TGTGCCAGCAGCCGTGGACTAGCGACCTACGAGCAGTACTTC. It encodes CASSRGLATYEQYF.